What follows are 31 T cell receptor beta chains derived from one specimen sequenced in a study of blood T cell repertoires in COVID-19. Assay used: immunoSEQ multiplex PCR; TCRdb lists only in-frame clones, some missing. The sample has about 190,000 clones; 80% to 90% are singletons. Sample: peripheral blood. Source of these receptors: a human donor in a cohort sampled during active COVID-19.

CDR3 bases: TGCGCCAGCAGGCTGACTAGCGGGGACACAGATACGCAGTATTTT. Translating gives CASRLTSGDTDTQYF. The gene calls are TRBV5-1 and TRBJ2-3, with 11 bases identical to TRBD2. CDR3 length: 15 amino acids. The germline V gene has CDR1 SGHRS and CDR2 YFSETQ. V trimming: 5 bases; J trimming: 2 bases; junction bases outside the gene matches: 4.

The CDR3 region is CASKSSGSNPTQYF. The DNA for the CDR3 is TGTGCCAGCAAATCTAGCGGGAGTAACCCTACGCAGTATTTT. The chain uses TRBV9 and TRBJ2-3; 10 bases align to TRBD2. Unmatched junction bases numbered 9, after V lost 6 bases and J lost 8 bases. The germline V gene has CDR1 SGDLS and CDR2 YYNGEE. The CDR3 totals 14 residues.

This chain joins TRBV20-1 and TRBJ2-1, with no clear D. The V end lost 3 bases, the J end lost 0 bases, and 9 bases lay between the germline ends. This CDR3 contains 14 residues. From germline, CDR1 is DFQATT and CDR2 SNEGSKA (reference sequence). The CDR3 bases are TGCAGTGCTAGTAAGAGGAACTCCTACAATGAGCAGTTCTTC. Its translation is CSASKRNSYNEQFF.

The rearrangement links TRBV27 to TRBJ2-7; D possibly corresponds to TRBD1 (6 bases). Germline V lookup: CDR1 MNHEY, CDR2 SMNVEV (reference sequence). V was clipped by 4 bases and J by 3 bases, with 19 bases between them. The CDR3 spans 16 residues. CDR3 sequence (DNA): TGTGCCAGCAGTTCCGACCGGGGACACCACGACTACGAGCAGTACTTC. The encoded protein is CASSSDRGHHDYEQYF.

The chain couples TRBV6-1 to TRBJ2-7; possibly TRBD1 for D (6 bases). CDR3 length equals 15 residues. Germline V gene data show CDR1 as MNHNS and CDR2 as SASEGT. Trimming took 2 bases from V and 5 from J, leaving 16 bases between them. DNA for the CDR3: TGTGCCAGCAGTGAATGGGCCACAGGGCCGCACGAGCAGTACGTC. Protein: CASSEWATGPHEQYV.

V is TRBV23-1 and J is TRBJ2-1; 8 bases are a match to TRBD1. TRBV23-1 has ORF status, its function being uncertain. The CDR3 spans 16 residues. V lost 4 bases, J lost 0 bases, and 5 bases stayed unmatched. The CDR3 sequence: CASSPPQGGSYNEQFF. The CDR3 DNA is TGCGCCAGCAGTCCTCCACAGGGGGGCTCCTACAATGAGCAGTTCTTC.

The chain carries TRBV18 and TRBJ1-2; 9 bases agree with TRBD1. Germline assignment: CDR1 KGHSH and CDR2 LQKENI. The CDR3 spans 15 residues. V shed 5 bases, J shed 7 bases, and the junction held 11 bases outside the gene matches. The CDR3 bases are TGTGCCAGCTCATCCAACACAGGGGGCCAATTTGGCTACACCTTC. As protein: CASSSNTGGQFGYTF.

This clone was picked up many times. The V call is TRBV25-1, the J call TRBJ1-2, with TRBD1 matching over 9 bases. V shed 6 bases and J 8 bases; nucleotides not matched to a gene: 1. Germline CDR1 MGHDK, CDR2 SYGVNS. The CDR3 is 11 residues long. CDR3 region: CASRTGGGYTF. As DNA, the CDR3 is TGTGCCAGCAGGACAGGGGGAGGCTACACCTTC.

For this clone: Other DNA sequences in the sample encode the same CDR3. CDR3 sequence reads: CASSFSGTEAFF. For the CDR3, the DNA is TGTGCCAGCAGCTTCTCAGGTACTGAAGCTTTCTTT. The chain has TRBV7-9 and TRBJ1-1; D uncertain. Germline V gene sequence: CDR1 SEHNR, CDR2 FQNEAQ (reference sequence). V lost 3 bases and J 5 bases, leaving 7 bases between the germline ends. This CDR3 has 12 residues.

The chain combines TRBV3-1 (or the pseudogene TRBV3-2) with TRBJ2-3; D gene uncertain. CDR3 length equals 15 residues. The germline CDR1 and CDR2 sequences are LGHDT and YNNKEL (reference sequence). V dropped 2 bases and J dropped 0 bases, with 9 bases sitting between them. CDR3: CASSQPEASTDTQYF. CDR3 bases: TGTGCCAGCAGCCAACCTGAGGCTAGCACAGATACGCAGTATTTT.

This clone was seen a few times. The CDR3 DNA follows: TGTGCCAGTCCGGTCAGGGAGGGGAAACTGTTTTTT. Translated: CASPVREGKLFF. The chain combines TRBV19 with TRBJ1-4; weak D call: TRBD1 (5 bases). V lost 8 bases and J 11 bases, leaving 15 bases between the germline ends. The germline gives CDR1 LNHDA, CDR2 SQIVND (reference sequence). The CDR3 has 12 amino acids.

This chain links TRBV4-1 with TRBJ2-5, with 7 bases aligning to TRBD1. This CDR3 is built from 15 residues. V was clipped by 2 bases and J by 5 bases; unmatched bases: 8. Germline V gene lookup returns CDR1 MGHRA and CDR2 YSYEKL. Written as DNA, the CDR3 is TGCGCCAGCAGCCAAATCTTGACAGGGTTGGAGACCCAGTACTTC. Its translation: CASSQILTGLETQYF.

This chain links TRBV6-5 with TRBJ2-2; the match to TRBD1 covers 7 bases. The J segment lost 7 bases and the V segment lost 6 bases, leaving 8 bases of the junction unmatched. This CDR3 region has 14 residues. CDR1 is MNHEY, CDR2 SVGAGI, per germline. The CDR3 DNA follows: TGTGCCAGCAGCCCATCGACAGGGATCGGGGAGCTGTTTTTT. This encodes CASSPSTGIGELFF.

The V gene is TRBV2, the J gene TRBJ1-6, with TRBD1 matching over 9 bases. The V and J ends lost 8 bases and 3 bases, in that order; junction bases with no gene match: 5. CDR1 and CDR2 (germline): SNHLY, FYNNEI. The length of the CDR3 is 15 residues. The chain's CDR3 is CASQQGASYNSPLHF. The CDR3 DNA sequence: TGTGCCAGCCAACAGGGGGCTAGCTATAATTCACCCCTCCACTTT.

The rearrangement joins TRBV18 to TRBJ1-1, with 7 bases identical to TRBD1. From germline, CDR1 is KGHSH and CDR2 LQKENI. J lost 3 bases, V lost 7 bases, and 5 bases had no gene match. CDR3 size: 13 residues. The CDR3 DNA reads TGTGCCAGCTACAGGGGAATTGACACTGAAGCTTTCTTT. Protein sequence: CASYRGIDTEAFF. Full variable domain (missing parts from reference TRBV18 and TRBJ1-1): NAGVMQNPRHLVRRRGQEARLRCSPMKGHSHVYWYRQLPEEGLKFMVYLQKENIIDESGMPKERFSAEFPKEGPSILRIQQVVRGDSAAYFCASYRGIDTEAFFGQGTRLTVV.

The gene calls are TRBV27 and TRBJ1-2; no clear D. Germline V gene sequence: CDR1 MNHEY, CDR2 SMNVEV (reference sequence). V lost 2 bases, J lost 5 bases, and 18 bases lay in between. This CDR3 spans 16 amino acids. The CDR3 nucleotides read TGTGCCAGCAGTTTACTGTATGCCGAACGAACATATGGCTACACCTTC. Its protein is CASSLLYAERTYGYTF.

This chain links TRBV28 with TRBJ2-7, with TRBD2 matching over 9 bases. V shed 2 bases and J 2 bases; nucleotides not matched to a gene: 4. This CDR3 spans 15 amino acids. The germline V gene has CDR1 MDHEN and CDR2 SYDVKM. The CDR3 reads CASSLPGLAAYEQYF. CDR3 bases: TGTGCCAGCAGTTTACCGGGACTAGCAGCCTACGAGCAGTACTTC.

V gene TRBV11-3 combines with J gene TRBJ2-3; 9 bases match TRBD2. Germline V CDR1 and CDR2: SGHNT, YENEEA. The CDR3 loop spans 15 amino acids. The ends lost 3 bases at V and 4 bases at J; junction bases unmatched: 5. The CDR3: CASSFRAGGPDTQYF. CDR3 in DNA: TGTGCCAGCAGCTTCAGAGCGGGGGGTCCAGATACGCAGTATTTT.

The CDR3 here is CASSMGGLGNQPQHF. CDR3 coding DNA: TGTGCCAGTAGTATGGGGGGGTTAGGCAATCAGCCCCAGCATTTT. This chain uses TRBV19 with TRBJ1-5; a weak D match, TRBD1 (5 bases). This CDR3 region has 15 residues. Germline CDR1 LNHDA, CDR2 SQIVND (reference sequence). Trimming cost V 3 bases and J 2 bases, with 11 bases left between them.

The V call is TRBV7-8, the J call TRBJ2-1; 10 positions agree with TRBD2. CDR3 length equals 17 residues. Germline V gives CDR1 SGHVS, CDR2 FQNEAQ. V shed 2 bases, J shed 4 bases, and the junction held 8 bases outside the gene matches. The CDR3 reads CASSLFSRTSGYNEQFF. The CDR3 nucleotides read TGTGCCAGCAGCTTATTTTCCAGGACTAGCGGTTACAATGAGCAGTTCTTC.

J is TRBJ2-3 and V is TRBV4-1; 7 bases match TRBD1. The CDR3 loop spans 16 amino acids. Germline values: CDR1 MGHRA, CDR2 YSYEKL. Trimming took 2 bases from V and 2 from J; bases not matched to a gene: 7. The CDR3 region has the DNA TGCGCCAGCAGCCAACGTCCCGGGACAGACACAGATACGCAGTATTTT. It specifies CASSQRPGTDTDTQYF.

Only one count was recorded for this clone. V usage is TRBV5-1 and J usage is TRBJ2-1; 10 bases agree with TRBD2. Germline CDR1 is SGHRS and CDR2 is YFSETQ. Losses at the gene ends were 0 bases for V and 6 bases for J; bases not matched to a gene: 3. The CDR3 has 15 residues. The CDR3 DNA follows: TGCGCCAGCAGCTTGGGAGCTAGCGGGGGCAATGAGCAGTTCTTC. This translates into CASSLGASGGNEQFF.

The V call is TRBV29-1, the J call TRBJ1-1; D might be TRBD1 (5 bases). With 7 bases removed from V and 1 base from J, the gap between germline ends came to 13 bases. This CDR3 is 13 amino acids long. Looked up from germline, CDR1 is SQVTM and CDR2 is ANQGSEA. CDR3 bases: TGCAGCGCACGCGACCAGGGGAACACTGAAGCTTTCTTT. It translates to CSARDQGNTEAFF.

The chain has TRBV7-8 and TRBJ2-3, with a tentative D call TRBD1 (6 bases). This CDR3 has 15 residues. Germline V lookup: CDR1 SGHVS, CDR2 FQNEAQ. V was trimmed by 5 bases and J by 5 bases, leaving 17 bases between them. This chain's CDR3 is CASSLFDRQGDTQYF. As DNA, the CDR3 is TGTGCCAGCAGCCTTTTCGACAGGCAGGGAGATACGCAGTATTTT. Combining the CDR3 with reference TRBV7-8 and TRBJ2-3 gives the whole variable domain GAGVSQSPRYKVAKRGQDVALRCDPISGHVSLFWYQQALGQGPEFLTYFQNEAQLDKSGLPSDRFFAERPEGSVSTLKIQRTQQEDSAVYLCASSLFDRQGDTQYFGPGTRLTVL.

The chain carries TRBV7-8 and TRBJ1-2; D gene unclear. The germline CDR1 and CDR2 sequences are SGHVS and FQNEAQ. Trimming removed 7 bases from V and 0 bases from J, with 18 bases in between. CDR3 length equals 16 residues. CDR3 nucleotide sequence: TGTGCCAGCACCGGGAACAGTGCCAGGCCTAACTATGGCTACACCTTC. It translates to CASTGNSARPNYGYTF.

V is TRBV6-5 and J is TRBJ2-1; the D gene is possibly TRBD1 (6 bases). The V gene lost 0 bases and the J gene lost 3 bases, with 9 bases spanning the gap. This CDR3 is built from 15 residues. The V gene's germline CDR1 is MNHEY and CDR2 SVGAGI. For the CDR3, the DNA is TGTGCCAGCAGTTACTCAGGGGGTATCTACAATGAGCAGTTCTTC. Protein: CASSYSGGIYNEQFF.

The chain employs TRBV6-4 and TRBJ2-1, with 7 bases identical to TRBD2. This CDR3 has 14 amino acids. V lost 4 bases to trimming and J lost 6 bases; unmatched junction nucleotides: 6. Germline CDR1 MRHNA, CDR2 SNTAGT. The DNA of the CDR3 is TGTGCCAGCAGTGCTACGGGACTAACCAATGAGCAGTTCTTC. As protein: CASSATGLTNEQFF.

The rearrangement links TRBV12-3 or TRBV12-4 to TRBJ2-3, with TRBD1 matching 7 bases. The CDR3 has 11 residues. V dropped 4 bases and J dropped 10; count of bases not matched to a gene: 2. CDR3 DNA sequence: TGTGCCAGCAGTTCTACAGGGGCGCAGTATTTT. Translating it yields CASSSTGAQYF.

Turning to this clone: Other DNA sequences in the same sample also yield this CDR3. This chain uses TRBV28 with TRBJ1-2; D might be TRBD1 (5 bases). The length of the CDR3 is 12 residues. The germline V and J ends were trimmed by 5 bases and 7 bases, with 11 bases remaining between them. Germline V gene data show CDR1 as MDHEN and CDR2 as SYDVKM. The CDR3 region is CASSLSGGGYTF. DNA of the CDR3: TGTGCCAGCAGTCTCTCGGGGGGTGGCTACACCTTC.

The V and J genes are TRBV5-1 and TRBJ1-4; 8 bases fit TRBD1. Germline-derived CDR1 and CDR2 are SGHRS and YFSETQ. Losses at the gene ends were 0 bases for V and 10 bases for J; bases not matched to a gene: 8. The CDR3 is 15 residues long. CDR3 sequence: CASSLEGRGQGKLFF. CDR3 DNA: TGCGCCAGCAGCTTGGAGGGCAGGGGGCAGGGAAAACTGTTTTTT.

The chain has TRBV6-1 and TRBJ1-1; 9 nucleotides match TRBD1. The CDR3 consists of 13 residues. The V gene end was trimmed by 2 bases and the J gene end by 10 bases; junction bases not matched to a gene: 5. Germline loops: CDR1 MNHNS, CDR2 SASEGT. DNA of the CDR3: TGTGCCAGCAGTGAACTTAGACAGGGGGGAGCTTTCTTT. Its translation is CASSELRQGGAFF.